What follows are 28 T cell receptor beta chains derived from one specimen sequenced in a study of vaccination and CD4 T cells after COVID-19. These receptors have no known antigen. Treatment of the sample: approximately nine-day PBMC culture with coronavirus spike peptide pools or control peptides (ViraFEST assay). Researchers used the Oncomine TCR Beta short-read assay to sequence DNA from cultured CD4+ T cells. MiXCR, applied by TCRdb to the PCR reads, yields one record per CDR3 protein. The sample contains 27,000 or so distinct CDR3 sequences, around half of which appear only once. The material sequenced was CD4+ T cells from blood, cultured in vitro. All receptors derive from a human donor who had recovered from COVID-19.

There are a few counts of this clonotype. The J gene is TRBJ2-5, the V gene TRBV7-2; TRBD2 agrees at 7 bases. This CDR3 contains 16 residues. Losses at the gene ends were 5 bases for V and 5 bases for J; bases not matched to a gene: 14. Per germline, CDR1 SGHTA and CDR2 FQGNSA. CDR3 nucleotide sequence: TGTGCCAGCAGCCAACCCCGGGGAGGGTTATCGGAGACCCAGTACTTC. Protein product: CASSQPRGGLSETQYF. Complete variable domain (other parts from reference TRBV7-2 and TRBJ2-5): GAGVSQSPSNKVTEKGKDVELRCDPISGHTALYWYRQSLGQGLEFLIYFQGNSAPDKSGLPSDRFSAERTGGSVSTLTIQRTQQEDSAVYLCASSQPRGGLSETQYFGPGTRLLVL.

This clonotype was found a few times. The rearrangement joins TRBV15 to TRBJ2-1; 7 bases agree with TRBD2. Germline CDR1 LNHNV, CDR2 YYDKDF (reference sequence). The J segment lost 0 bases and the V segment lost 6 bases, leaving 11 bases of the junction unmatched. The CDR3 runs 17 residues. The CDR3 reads CATRRGGTGLSYNEQFF. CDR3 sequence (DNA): TGTGCCACCAGACGGGGAGGGACGGGTCTCTCCTACAATGAGCAGTTCTTC.

In DNA, the CDR3 is TGTGCCAGCAGTCCTCCTGTGGGCAATGAGCAGTTCTTC. Translated, it gives CASSPPVGNEQFF. The genes are TRBV12-3 or TRBV12-4 and TRBJ2-1; no reliable D call. The CDR3 is 13 residues long. V lost 5 bases, J lost 6 bases, and 11 bases lay in between.

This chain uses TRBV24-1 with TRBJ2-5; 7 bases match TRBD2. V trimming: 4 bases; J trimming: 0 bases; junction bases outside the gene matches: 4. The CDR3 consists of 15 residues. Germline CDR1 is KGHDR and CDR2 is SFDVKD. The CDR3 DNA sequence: TGTGCCACCAGTGACGGGAGGCGGAACCAAGAGACCCAGTACTTC. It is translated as CATSDGRRNQETQYF.

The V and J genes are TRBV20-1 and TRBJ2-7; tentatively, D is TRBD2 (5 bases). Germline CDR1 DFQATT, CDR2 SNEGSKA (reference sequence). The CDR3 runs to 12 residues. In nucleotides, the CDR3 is TGCAGCTTAGGGAGCCTGTCCTACGAGCAGTACTTC. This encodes CSLGSLSYEQYF.

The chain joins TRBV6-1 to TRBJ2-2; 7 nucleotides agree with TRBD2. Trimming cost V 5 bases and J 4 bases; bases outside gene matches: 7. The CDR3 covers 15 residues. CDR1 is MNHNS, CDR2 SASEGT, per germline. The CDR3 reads CASSPGLVGTGELFF. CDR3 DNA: TGTGCCAGCAGTCCCGGACTAGTTGGCACCGGGGAGCTGTTTTTT.

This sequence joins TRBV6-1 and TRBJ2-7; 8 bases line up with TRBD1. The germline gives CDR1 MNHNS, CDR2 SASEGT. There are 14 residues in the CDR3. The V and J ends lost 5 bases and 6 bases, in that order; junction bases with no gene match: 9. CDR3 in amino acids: CASSIGTGGGEQYF. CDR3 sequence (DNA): TGTGCCAGCAGTATCGGGACAGGAGGGGGCGAGCAGTACTTC.

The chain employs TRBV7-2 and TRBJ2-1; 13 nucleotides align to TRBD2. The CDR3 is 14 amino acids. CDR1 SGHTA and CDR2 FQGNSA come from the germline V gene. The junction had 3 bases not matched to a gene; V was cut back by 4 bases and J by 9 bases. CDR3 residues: CASSSGTSGTEQFF. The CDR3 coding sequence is TGTGCCAGCAGCTCAGGGACTAGCGGGACTGAGCAGTTCTTC.

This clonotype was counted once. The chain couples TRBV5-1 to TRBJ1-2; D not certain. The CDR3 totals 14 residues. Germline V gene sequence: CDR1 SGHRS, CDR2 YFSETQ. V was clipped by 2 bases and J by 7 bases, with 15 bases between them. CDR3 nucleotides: TGCGCCAGCAGCTTTAACGAGGAATCAAGTGGCTACACCTTC. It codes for CASSFNEESSGYTF.

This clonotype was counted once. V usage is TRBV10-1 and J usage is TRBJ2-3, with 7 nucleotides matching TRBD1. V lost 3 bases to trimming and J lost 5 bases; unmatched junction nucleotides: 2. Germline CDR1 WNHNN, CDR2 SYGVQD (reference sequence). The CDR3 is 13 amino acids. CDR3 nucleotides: TGCGCCAGCAGTGAACAGGGGCGAGATACGCAGTATTTT. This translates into CASSEQGRDTQYF.

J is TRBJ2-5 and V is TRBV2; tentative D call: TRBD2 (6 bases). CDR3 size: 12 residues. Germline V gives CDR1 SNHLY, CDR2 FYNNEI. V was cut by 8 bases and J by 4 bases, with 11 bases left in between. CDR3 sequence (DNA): TGTGCCAGCTCGGCCGGGGGAGAGACCCAGTACTTC. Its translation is CASSAGGETQYF.

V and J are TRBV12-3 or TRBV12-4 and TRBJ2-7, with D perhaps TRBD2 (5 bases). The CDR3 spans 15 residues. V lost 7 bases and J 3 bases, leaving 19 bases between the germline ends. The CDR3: CASTPLVGGLYEQYF. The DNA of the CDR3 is TGTGCCAGCACCCCCCTGGTGGGTGGACTCTACGAGCAGTACTTC.

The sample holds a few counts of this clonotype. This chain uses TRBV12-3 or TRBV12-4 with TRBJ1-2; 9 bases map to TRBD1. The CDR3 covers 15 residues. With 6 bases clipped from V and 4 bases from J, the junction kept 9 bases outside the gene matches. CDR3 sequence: CASSPGQGDIYGYTF. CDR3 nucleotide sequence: TGTGCCAGCAGCCCGGGACAGGGCGACATCTATGGCTACACCTTC.

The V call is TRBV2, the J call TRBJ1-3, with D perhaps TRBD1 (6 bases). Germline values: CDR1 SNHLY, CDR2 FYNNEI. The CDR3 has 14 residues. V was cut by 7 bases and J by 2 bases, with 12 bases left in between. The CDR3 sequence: CASKLQGPGNTIYF. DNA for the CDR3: TGTGCCAGCAAACTACAGGGCCCTGGAAACACCATATATTTT.

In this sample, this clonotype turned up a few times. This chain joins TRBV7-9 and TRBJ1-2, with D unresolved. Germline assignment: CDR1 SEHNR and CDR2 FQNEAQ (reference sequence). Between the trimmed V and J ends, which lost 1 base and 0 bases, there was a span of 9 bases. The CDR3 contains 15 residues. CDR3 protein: CASSLVARTNYGYTF. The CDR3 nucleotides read TGTGCCAGCAGCTTAGTGGCGAGGACTAACTATGGCTACACCTTC.

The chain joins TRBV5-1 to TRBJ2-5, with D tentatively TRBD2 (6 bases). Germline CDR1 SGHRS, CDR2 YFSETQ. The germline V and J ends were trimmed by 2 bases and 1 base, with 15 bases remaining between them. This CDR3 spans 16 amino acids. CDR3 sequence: CASSFGQGGVQETQYF. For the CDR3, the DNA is TGCGCCAGCAGCTTTGGCCAGGGAGGTGTCCAAGAGACCCAGTACTTC. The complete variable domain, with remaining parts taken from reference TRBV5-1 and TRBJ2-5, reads KAGVTQTPRYLIKTRGQQVTLSCSPISGHRSVSWYQQTPGQGLQFLFEYFSETQRNKGNFPGRFSGRQFSNSRSEMNVSTLELGDSALYLCASSFGQGGVQETQYFGPGTRLLVL.

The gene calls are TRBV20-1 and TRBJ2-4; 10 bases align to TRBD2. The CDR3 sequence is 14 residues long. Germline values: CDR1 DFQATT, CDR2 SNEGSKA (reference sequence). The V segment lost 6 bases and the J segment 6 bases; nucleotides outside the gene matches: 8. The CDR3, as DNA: TGCAGTGCCATCCCTTTAGCGGGAGGAAACATTCAGTACTTC. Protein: CSAIPLAGGNIQYF.

CDR3 in DNA: TGTGCCAGCAGTTCCCATCGGACAGGTGAACAGTTCTTC. This encodes CASSSHRTGEQFF. V usage is TRBV6-5 and J usage is TRBJ2-1; 7 bases are shared with TRBD1. This CDR3 has 13 residues. V trimming: 4 bases; J trimming: 13 bases; junction bases outside the gene matches: 10. Germline-derived CDR1 and CDR2 are MNHEY and SVGAGI.

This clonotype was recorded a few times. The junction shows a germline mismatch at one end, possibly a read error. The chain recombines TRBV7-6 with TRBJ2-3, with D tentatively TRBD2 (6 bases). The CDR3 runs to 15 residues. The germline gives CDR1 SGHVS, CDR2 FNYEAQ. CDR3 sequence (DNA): TGTGCTAGCAGCTCGGACCTAAACGGGGGAGATACGCAGTATTTT. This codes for CASSSDLNGGDTQYF.

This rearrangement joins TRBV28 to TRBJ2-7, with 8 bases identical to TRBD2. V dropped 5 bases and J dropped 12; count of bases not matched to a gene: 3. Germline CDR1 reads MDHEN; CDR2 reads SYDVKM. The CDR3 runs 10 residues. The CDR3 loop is CASSPREGYF. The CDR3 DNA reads TGTGCCAGCAGTCCCCGGGAGGGGTACTTC. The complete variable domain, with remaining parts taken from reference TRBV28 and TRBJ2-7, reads DVKVTQSSRYLVKRTGEKVFLECVQDMDHENMFWYRQDPGLGLRLIYFSYDVKMKEKGDIPEGYSVSREKKERFSLILESASTNQTSMYLCASSPREGYFGPGTRLTVT.

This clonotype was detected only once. The CDR3: CATSDAGQGMEKLFF. CDR3 DNA: TGTGCCACCAGTGATGCCGGACAGGGGATGGAAAAACTGTTTTTT. The rearrangement joins TRBV24-1 to TRBJ1-4; 9 bases align to TRBD1. V lost 3 bases to trimming and J lost 8 bases; unmatched junction nucleotides: 6. The CDR3 has 15 residues. Germline V CDR1 and CDR2: KGHDR, SFDVKD.

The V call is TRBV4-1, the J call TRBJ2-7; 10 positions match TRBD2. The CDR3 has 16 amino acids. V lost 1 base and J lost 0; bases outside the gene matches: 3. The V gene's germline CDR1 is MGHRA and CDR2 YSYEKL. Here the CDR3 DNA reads TGCGCCAGCAGCCAAGGACTAGCGGGCTACTCCTACGAGCAGTACTTC. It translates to CASSQGLAGYSYEQYF.

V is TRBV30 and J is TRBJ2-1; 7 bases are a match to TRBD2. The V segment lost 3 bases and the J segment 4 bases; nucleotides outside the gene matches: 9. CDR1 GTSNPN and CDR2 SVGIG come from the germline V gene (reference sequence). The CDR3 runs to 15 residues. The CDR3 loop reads CAWSVGLAEYNEQFF. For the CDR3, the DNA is TGTGCCTGGAGCGTAGGCCTAGCGGAATACAATGAGCAGTTCTTC. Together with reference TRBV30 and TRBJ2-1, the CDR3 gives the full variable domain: SQTIHQWPATLVQPVGSPLSLECTVEGTSNPNLYWYRQAAGRGLQLLFYSVGIGQISSEVPQNLSASRPQDRQFILSSKKLLLSDSGFYLCAWSVGLAEYNEQFFGPGTRLTVL.

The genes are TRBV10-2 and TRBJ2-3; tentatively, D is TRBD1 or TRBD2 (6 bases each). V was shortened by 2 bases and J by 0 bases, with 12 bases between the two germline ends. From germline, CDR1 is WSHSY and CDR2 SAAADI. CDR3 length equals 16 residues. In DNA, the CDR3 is TGCGCCAGCAGTGAGAGGGGGACTCCTAGCACAGATACGCAGTATTTT. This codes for CASSERGTPSTDTQYF.

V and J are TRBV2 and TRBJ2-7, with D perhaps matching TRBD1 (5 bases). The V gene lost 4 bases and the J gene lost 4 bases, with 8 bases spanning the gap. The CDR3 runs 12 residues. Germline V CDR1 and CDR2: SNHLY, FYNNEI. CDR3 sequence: CASSVQGYEQYF. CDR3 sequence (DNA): TGTGCCAGCAGTGTCCAGGGATACGAGCAGTACTTC.

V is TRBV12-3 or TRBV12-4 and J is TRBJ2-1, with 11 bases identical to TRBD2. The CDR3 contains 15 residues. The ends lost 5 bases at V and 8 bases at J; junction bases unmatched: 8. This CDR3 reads CASSLDLAGGYEQFF. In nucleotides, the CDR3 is TGTGCCAGCAGTCTTGATCTAGCGGGAGGATATGAGCAGTTCTTC.

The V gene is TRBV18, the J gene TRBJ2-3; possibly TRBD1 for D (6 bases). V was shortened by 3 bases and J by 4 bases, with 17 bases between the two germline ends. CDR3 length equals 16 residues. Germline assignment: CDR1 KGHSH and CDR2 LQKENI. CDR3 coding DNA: TGTGCCAGCTCACCTGGCCGCAGGGGAATTGCAGATACGCAGTATTTT. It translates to CASSPGRRGIADTQYF.

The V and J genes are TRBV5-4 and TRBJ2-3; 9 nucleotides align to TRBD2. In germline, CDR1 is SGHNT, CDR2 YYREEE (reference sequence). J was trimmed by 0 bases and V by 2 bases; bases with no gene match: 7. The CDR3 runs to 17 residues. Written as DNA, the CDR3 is TGTGCCAGCAGCTTTTCGGCGGGGGGGCCTAGCACAGATACGCAGTATTTT. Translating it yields CASSFSAGGPSTDTQYF.